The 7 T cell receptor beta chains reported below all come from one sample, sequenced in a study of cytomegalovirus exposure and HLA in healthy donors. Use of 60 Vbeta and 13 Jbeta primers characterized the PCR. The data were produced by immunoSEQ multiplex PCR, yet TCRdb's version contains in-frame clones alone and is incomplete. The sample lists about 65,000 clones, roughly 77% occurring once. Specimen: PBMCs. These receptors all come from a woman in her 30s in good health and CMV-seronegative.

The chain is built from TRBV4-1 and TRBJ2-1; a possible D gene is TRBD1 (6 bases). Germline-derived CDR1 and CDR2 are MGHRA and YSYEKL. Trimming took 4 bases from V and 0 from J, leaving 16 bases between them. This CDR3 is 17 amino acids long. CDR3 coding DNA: TGCGCCAGCAGCCTAGGGCGAACAGGGAGCTCCTACAATGAGCAGTTCTTC. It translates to CASSLGRTGSSYNEQFF.

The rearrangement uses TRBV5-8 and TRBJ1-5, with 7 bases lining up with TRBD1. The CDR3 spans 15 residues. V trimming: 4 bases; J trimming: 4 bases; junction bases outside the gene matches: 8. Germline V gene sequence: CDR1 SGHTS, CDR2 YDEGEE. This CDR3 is CASSLSTGPNQPQHF. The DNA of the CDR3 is TGTGCCAGCAGCCTCTCGACAGGGCCAAATCAGCCCCAGCATTTT.

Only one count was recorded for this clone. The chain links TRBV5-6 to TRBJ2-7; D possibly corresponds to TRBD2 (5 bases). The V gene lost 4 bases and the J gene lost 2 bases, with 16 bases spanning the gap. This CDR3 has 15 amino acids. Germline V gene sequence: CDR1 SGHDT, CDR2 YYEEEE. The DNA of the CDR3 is TGTGCCAGCAGCCCTGGGGAGCCGCCGACCTACGAGCAGTACTTC. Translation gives CASSPGEPPTYEQYF.

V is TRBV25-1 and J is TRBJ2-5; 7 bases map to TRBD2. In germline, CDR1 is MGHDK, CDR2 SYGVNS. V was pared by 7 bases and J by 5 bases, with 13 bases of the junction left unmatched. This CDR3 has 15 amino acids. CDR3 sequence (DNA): TGTGCCAGCAACGTCGCGGGAGTGGGGGGGGAGACCCAGTACTTC. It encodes CASNVAGVGGETQYF.

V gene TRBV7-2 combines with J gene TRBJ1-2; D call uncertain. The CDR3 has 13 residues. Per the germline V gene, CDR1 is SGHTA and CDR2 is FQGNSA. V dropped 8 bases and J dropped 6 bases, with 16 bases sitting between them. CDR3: CASSSGELHGYTF. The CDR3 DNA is TGTGCCAGCTCCTCTGGGGAGCTCCATGGCTACACCTTC.

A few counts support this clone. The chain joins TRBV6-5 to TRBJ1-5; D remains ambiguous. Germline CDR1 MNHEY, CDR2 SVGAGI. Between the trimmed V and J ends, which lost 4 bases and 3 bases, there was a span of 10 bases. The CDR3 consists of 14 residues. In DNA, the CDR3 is TGTGCCAGCAGTTCGGGGATTCTCAATCAGCCCCAGCATTTT. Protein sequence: CASSSGILNQPQHF.

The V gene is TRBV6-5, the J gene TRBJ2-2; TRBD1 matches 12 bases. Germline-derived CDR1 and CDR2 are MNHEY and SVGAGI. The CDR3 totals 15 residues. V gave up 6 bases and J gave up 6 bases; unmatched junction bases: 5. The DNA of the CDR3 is TGTGCCAGCAGGCCGGGACAGGGGGCCTCCGGGGAGCTGTTTTTT. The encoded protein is CASRPGQGASGELFF.